This is a list of T cell receptor beta chains from one sample in a study of cytomegalovirus exposure and HLA in healthy donors. Here immunoSEQ multiplex PCR was the method, and the copy in TCRdb shows in-frame clones only, minus some. The table lists roughly 80,000 clones, 94% of them singletons, with 2.5% to 3.5% in the top ten. The sequenced sample was PBMCs. All receptors come from a woman younger than 35 in good health and CMV-seropositive. Each CDR3 is given with its conserved first and last residue. The D gene is left open where the match is weak. Clone size is not always given. Where it is, it says once, few, many or a class for expanded clones.

- | - | TRBJ1-5 | TRBV5-1 | TGCGCCAGCAGCTTGAGTACGAACAGTCAGCCCCAGCATTTT | CASSLSTNSQPQHF
- | once | TRBJ1-1 | TRBV7-2 | TGTGCCAGCAGCTTAGGAGGGGCGGGGGACACTGAAGCTTTCTTT | CASSLGGAGDTEAFF
- | - | TRBJ1-3 | TRBV5-1 | TGCGCCAGCAGCTTTTTGGGAAGAGGGATTCTCTCTGGAAACACCATATATTTT | CASSFLGRGILSGNTIYF
TRBD1 | - | TRBJ1-2 | TRBV28 | TGTGCCAGCAGTGAGGCCGGGACAGGCTCTAACTATGGCTACACCTTC | CASSEAGTGSNYGYTF
TRBD1 | once | TRBJ1-5 | TRBV5-5 | TGTGCCAGCAGCTTGGTACAGGGGCTCGGGCAGCCCCAGCATTTT | CASSLVQGLGQPQHF
TRBD1 | - | TRBJ2-6 | TRBV11-3 | TGTGCCAGCAAAAGACAGGGATCACAACCTTCTGGGGCCAACGTCCTGACTTTC | CASKRQGSQPSGANVLTF
TRBD1 | - | TRBJ2-2 | TRBV9 | TGTGCCAGCAGCGTTGCATCCTGGACAGGCCCGAACACCGGGGAGCTGTTTTTT | CASSVASWTGPNTGELFF
- | - | TRBJ1-2 | TRBV7-2 | TGTGCCAGCAGCTTAGAAGCCGGCAGGGTAGTGGGCTATGGCTACACCTTC | CASSLEAGRVVGYGYTF
- | - | TRBJ2-1 | TRBV2 | TGTGCCAGCATTAGCGGAACGTCCTACAATGAGCAGTTCTTC | CASISGTSYNEQFF
TRBD1 | - | TRBJ2-6 | TRBV7-9 | TGTGCCAGCACGATGGGACAGGCCGTAGCTGGGGCCAACGTCCTGACTTTC | CASTMGQAVAGANVLTF
- | - | TRBJ1-2 | TRBV20-1 | TGCAGCGTCTCAGGGCGTGGCTACACCTTC | CSVSGRGYTF
- | - | TRBJ1-5 | TRBV7-8 | TGTGCCAGCAGCTTTGGCGGTCAGCCCCAGCATTTT | CASSFGGQPQHF
TRBD1 | - | TRBJ2-3 | TRBV5-8 | TGTGCCAGCAGCTCACTGGACAGGGGGCTGACCTTTTCCTTCACAGATACGCAGTATTTT | CASSSLDRGLTFSFTDTQYF
TRBD2 | - | TRBJ2-7 | TRBV7-8 | TGTGCCAGCAGCTTAGAGCGGGGGCCCTCCTACGAGCAGTACTTC | CASSLERGPSYEQYF
- | - | TRBJ2-2 | TRBV5-4 | TGTGCCAGCAGCCGAGGAGGTCTCAACACCGGGGAGCTGTTTTTT | CASSRGGLNTGELFF
TRBD1 | - | TRBJ1-2 | TRBV5-1 | TGCGCCAGCAGCCCTGGACAGGGTAAGGACTATGGCTACACCTTC | CASSPGQGKDYGYTF
- | - | TRBJ2-1 | TRBV19 | TGTGCCAGTAGTATAGACTCCCCGAGCCCAGGGGTCAATGAGCAGTTCTTC | CASSIDSPSPGVNEQFF
TRBD1 | - | TRBJ1-5 | TRBV28 | TGTGCCAGCAGGGGGACAGGGGAAAATCAGCCCCAGCATTTT | CASRGTGENQPQHF
- | - | TRBJ1-2 | TRBV5-6 | TGTGCCAGCAAAGGAGGGATGGGCTATGGCTACACCTTC | CASKGGMGYGYTF
- | - | TRBJ1-5 | TRBV4-2 | TGTGCCAGCAGCCAAATGGGGGCTCTCTATAGCAATCAGCCCCAGCATTTT | CASSQMGALYSNQPQHF
TRBD2 | - | TRBJ2-1 | TRBV28 | TGTGCCAGCAGAGGGCTAGCGGGAGTGTCCTACAATGAGCAGTTCTTC | CASRGLAGVSYNEQFF
TRBD2 | - | TRBJ2-7 | TRBV7-2 | TGTGCCAGCAGCTTAGTGGGGACTAGTTCGGACGAGCAGTACTTC | CASSLVGTSSDEQYF
- | - | TRBJ1-6 | TRBV5-1 | TGCGCCAGCAGCTTGAGCAGGGGCATCAATTCACCCCTCCACTTT | CASSLSRGINSPLHF
- | - | TRBJ1-2 | TRBV6-5 | TGTGCCAGCAGTTACGGCCTAATACGGAGTGGCTACACCTTC | CASSYGLIRSGYTF
TRBD2 | - | TRBJ2-3 | TRBV5-1 | TGCGCCAGCAGGTATACTAGCGGCGGAGCAGATACGCAGTATTTT | CASRYTSGGADTQYF
- | - | TRBJ1-1 | TRBV28 | TGTGCCAGCAGTTGGTCTTCGGAGGGCCAGAACACTGAAGCTTTCTTT | CASSWSSEGQNTEAFF
TRBD2 | - | TRBJ2-5 | TRBV4-1 | TGCGCCAGCAGCCCCCAACTAGCGGGGGTGGGAGAGACCCAGTACTTC | CASSPQLAGVGETQYF
TRBD1 | - | TRBJ1-2 | TRBV4-3 | TGCGCCAGCAGCCAGCAACTTCGAGGTGGGCCAAGGGGGCTTGGCTACACCTTC | CASSQQLRGGPRGLGYTF
- | - | TRBJ1-1 | TRBV18 | TGTGCCAGCTCACTAGCGACAGGATTCGAGAACACTGAAGCTTTCTTT | CASSLATGFENTEAFF
TRBD2 | once | TRBJ2-7 | TRBV27 | TGTGCCAGCAGTTTCGGGGGGGGTCCGGCTGACGAGCAGTACTTC | CASSFGGGPADEQYF
TRBD2 | - | TRBJ2-1 | TRBV28 | TGTGCCAGCTGGGACTACAAAAACTCGGATGAGCAGTTCTTC | CASWDYKNSDEQFF
TRBD2 | - | TRBJ2-7 | TRBV7-2 | TGTGCCAGCAGCTTGACTAGCCTCTCCTACGAGCAGTACTTC | CASSLTSLSYEQYF
TRBD1 | - | TRBJ1-1 | TRBV27 | TGTGCCAGCAGTTCACAGGGGGCGGACACTGAAGCTTTCTTT | CASSSQGADTEAFF
TRBD1 | - | TRBJ1-2 | TRBV18 | TGTGCCAGCTCACTTCGTACCCCCGGGACAGGGGGGAAGAATAACTATGGCTACACCTTC | CASSLRTPGTGGKNNYGYTF
- | - | TRBJ2-1 | TRBV10-3 | TGTGCCATCAGTCCTGACTGGGAGCAGTTCTTC | CAISPDWEQFF
TRBD2 | - | TRBJ2-1 | TRBV4-2 | TGTGCCAGCGGCCAGACTAGCGGAGATTACAATGAGCAGTTCTTC | CASGQTSGDYNEQFF
- | - | TRBJ2-6 | TRBV5-1 | TGCGCCAGCAGCTTGGAGCGAAGGGGCCGACCTGGGGCCAACGTCCTGACTTTC | CASSLERRGRPGANVLTF
- | - | TRBJ2-3 | TRBV6-5 | TGTGCCAGCACCCCCGCGGGCACAGATACGCAGTATTTT | CASTPAGTDTQYF
- | - | TRBJ2-2 | TRBV6-1 | TGTGCCAGCAGTGAAGGGGAGGTGTCCGGGGAGCTGTTTTTT | CASSEGEVSGELFF
TRBD1 | - | TRBJ2-5 | TRBV9 | TGTGCCAGCAGCGTAGAGGGGGCATCGGTTTGGGAGACCCAGTACTTC | CASSVEGASVWETQYF
TRBD2 | - | TRBJ2-2 | TRBV7-2 | TGTGCCAGCAGCAAGCGGGATTCCGGGGAGCTGTTTTTT | CASSKRDSGELFF
TRBD2 | - | TRBJ2-3 | TRBV4-3 | TGCGCCAGCAGCCAAGTATCGAGCGGGAGCTGGACAGATACGCAGTATTTT | CASSQVSSGSWTDTQYF
TRBD2 | - | TRBJ2-2 | TRBV2 | TGTGCCAGCAGAGTCGGGACTAGCGGGAGCGGGGAGCTGTTTTTT | CASRVGTSGSGELFF
- | - | TRBJ2-6 | TRBV5-1 | TGCGCCAGCAGCTTGGTAGCCTCTGGGGCCAACGTCCTGACTTTC | CASSLVASGANVLTF
- | - | TRBJ2-7 | TRBV7-9 | TGTGCCAGCAGCCAAGAAGGTGGCAGCGGATCCTACGAGCAGTACTTC | CASSQEGGSGSYEQYF
TRBD1 | - | TRBJ1-5 | TRBV19 | TGTGCCAGTAGTTCGGACAGGGATCAGCCCCAGCATTTT | CASSSDRDQPQHF